The 25 T cell receptor beta chains reported below all come from one sample, sequenced in a study of identical twins. TCRdb called the 5' RACE reads again in MiXCR, with one record for every CDR3 protein. The repertoire holds some 440,000 distinct CDR3 sequences, less than 25% seen once, with 2.9% in the top ten. This same sample was also taken into another study, of T cells expressing NK-cell markers.

The source material was CD4+ T cells sorted from blood. The origin of the receptors is a woman under 30 in good health.

This clonotype was seen a single time. This chain connects TRBV30 to TRBJ2-1, with D hard to call. Trimming removed 3 bases at V and 9 bases at J, with 9 bases between. Germline V gene lookup returns CDR1 GTSNPN and CDR2 SVGIG (reference sequence). The CDR3 extends over 11 amino acids. Here the CDR3 DNA reads TGTGCCTGGAGCCGGCGGCGTGAGCAGTTCTTC. This translates into CAWSRRREQFF.

Only a few counts were recorded for this clonotype. This chain links TRBV9 with TRBJ2-7; D assignment may be TRBD1 or TRBD2 (5 bases each). Germline loops: CDR1 SGDLS, CDR2 YYNGEE. The length of the CDR3 is 14 residues. The V end lost 1 base, the J end lost 6 bases, and 14 bases lay between the germline ends. The CDR3: CASSVTGTVPEQYF. CDR3 nucleotides: TGTGCCAGCAGCGTAACGGGGACCGTTCCCGAGCAGTACTTC.

Comments on this clonotype: One junction end does not reproduce the germline sequence, and a read error may be involved. This chain links TRBV7-7 with TRBJ2-1; weak D call: TRBD1 (6 bases). CDR1 SSHAT and CDR2 FNYEAQ come from the germline V gene (reference sequence). The CDR3 covers 13 residues. The CDR3 DNA is TGTGCTAGCAGCCCAGAAGGGGGAAATGAGCAGTTCTTC. Amino acid sequence: CASSPEGGNEQFF.

The CDR3, as DNA: TGTGCCAGCAGCTTAGTTCCAGGGAAGCAGCCCCAGCATTTT. Its translation: CASSLVPGKQPQHF. The rearrangement joins TRBV7-2 to TRBJ1-5; TRBD1 is a possible D gene (5 bases). V lost 1 base to trimming and J lost 7 bases, with 11 bases between them. The germline CDR1 and CDR2 sequences are SGHTA and FQGNSA. This CDR3 contains 14 residues.

Concerning this clonotype: One end of the junction fails to match germline, which may point to a read error. The chain employs TRBV7-4 and TRBJ2-2, with D possibly matching TRBD2 (6 bases). Per germline, CDR1 SGHVT and CDR2 SQSDAQ. The CDR3 totals 9 residues. This chain's CDR3 is CARPRGAYF. The CDR3 nucleotides are TGTGCCAGGCCTCGCGGGGCCTATTTT. Using reference TRBV7-4 and TRBJ2-2 for the parts outside the CDR3, the full variable domain is GAGVSQSPRYKVAKRGRDVALRCDSISGHVTLYWYRQTLGQGSEVLTYSQSDAQRDKSGRPSGRFSAERPERSVSTLKIQRTEQGDSAVYLCARPRGAYFGEGSRLTVL.

The rearrangement uses TRBV20-1 and TRBJ1-3, with D hard to call. In germline, CDR1 is DFQATT, CDR2 SNEGSKA (reference sequence). The germline V and J ends were trimmed by 4 bases and 2 bases, with 9 bases remaining between them. CDR3 length: 13 amino acids. CDR3 loop: CSATASAGNTIYF. CDR3 coding DNA: TGCAGTGCTACCGCAAGCGCTGGAAACACCATATATTTT.

This clonotype occurred many times. The chain has TRBV5-1 and TRBJ2-3, with D unclear. The CDR3 totals 13 residues. V lost 0 bases and J lost 4, with 6 bases in between. Germline loops: CDR1 SGHRS, CDR2 YFSETQ. CDR3 DNA: TGCGCCAGCAGCTTGGTCCCGGCAGATACGCAGTATTTT. Its protein is CASSLVPADTQYF.

This clonotype was recorded a few times. The rearrangement links TRBV5-1 to TRBJ2-1, with D unresolved. The CDR3 consists of 14 residues. V dropped 2 bases and J dropped 7 bases, with 13 bases sitting between them. Germline loops: CDR1 SGHRS, CDR2 YFSETQ. This CDR3 reads CASSFLGSRNEQFF. The DNA of the CDR3 is TGCGCCAGCAGCTTTTTGGGGTCTCGAAATGAGCAGTTCTTC.

The V and J genes are TRBV7-2 and TRBJ1-4; D remains unclear. Looked up from germline, CDR1 is SGHTA and CDR2 is FQGNSA. The CDR3 loop spans 15 amino acids. V was cut by 5 bases and J by 8 bases, with 18 bases left in between. The CDR3 region is CASSPREGWYEKLFF. In DNA form, the CDR3 reads TGTGCCAGCAGCCCGCGGGAGGGCTGGTACGAAAAACTGTTTTTT.

This clonotype turned up a few times. V is TRBV5-1 and J is TRBJ2-3; the D is unclear. Germline V gene data show CDR1 as SGHRS and CDR2 as YFSETQ. Trimming took off 0 bases at V and 2 bases at J, with 7 bases between the two ends. The CDR3 runs to 14 residues. The CDR3 reads CASSLDAHTDTQYF. In nucleotides, the CDR3 is TGCGCCAGCAGCTTGGATGCCCACACAGATACGCAGTATTTT.

This clonotype showed up just a few times. The chain is built from TRBV5-1 and TRBJ2-7, with D tentatively TRBD1 (6 bases). The CDR3 is 16 amino acids. Trimming took off 4 bases at V and 0 bases at J, with 17 bases between the two ends. Germline loops: CDR1 SGHRS, CDR2 YFSETQ. The CDR3 coding sequence is TGCGCCAGCAGCAGGGGGACGGATAGAAGCTCCTACGAGCAGTACTTC. It is translated as CASSRGTDRSSYEQYF.

This rearrangement joins TRBV6-5 to TRBJ2-7; no reliable D call. Per the germline V gene, CDR1 is MNHEY and CDR2 is SVGAGI. The CDR3 loop spans 13 amino acids. The ends were cut back, 2 bases at V and 1 base at J, with 6 bases in the middle. The CDR3 DNA follows: TGTGCCAGCAGTTACCGGCTGTCCTACGAGCAGTACTTC. It codes for CASSYRLSYEQYF.

This clonotype appeared a few times. The chain carries TRBV29-1 and TRBJ2-1, with 8 bases that match TRBD1. This CDR3 comprises 15 residues. The germline gives CDR1 SQVTM, CDR2 ANQGSEA. For the CDR3, the DNA is TGCAGTGCTTCGCGGGCAGGGGGCAGTTACAATGAGCAGTTCTTC. Amino acids: CSASRAGGSYNEQFF.

The chain recombines TRBV6-5 with TRBJ2-2; D not resolved. Germline-derived CDR1 and CDR2 are MNHEY and SVGAGI. CDR3 size: 11 residues. V was shortened by 5 bases and J by 9 bases, with 7 bases between the two germline ends. This CDR3 reads CASSASRELFF. The CDR3 bases are TGTGCCAGCAGTGCGTCCCGGGAGCTGTTTTTT.

The chain employs TRBV12-3 or TRBV12-4 and TRBJ1-2; D is undetermined. This CDR3 has 14 residues. Trimming shortened V by 2 bases and J by 8 bases, and 15 bases separated the two germline ends. Written as DNA, the CDR3 is TGTGCCAGCAGTTTACAGGACTACCGTTGGGGCTACACCTTC. It yields the protein CASSLQDYRWGYTF.

The chain is built from TRBV10-3 and TRBJ2-1; the D gene is possibly TRBD2 (5 bases). The germline CDR1 and CDR2 sequences are ENHRY and SYGVKD. The CDR3 length is 12 residues. V was shortened by 7 bases and J by 4 bases, with 8 bases between the two germline ends. The CDR3 DNA sequence: TGTGCCATCAAGGACTCATACAATGAGCAGTTCTTC. Amino acids: CAIKDSYNEQFF.

This chain uses TRBV5-1 with TRBJ2-2; D possibly uses TRBD1 or TRBD2 (5 bases each). CDR1 is SGHRS and CDR2 is YFSETQ in the germline V gene. V gave up 2 bases and J gave up 3 bases, with 11 bases separating them. The CDR3 covers 15 residues. The CDR3 sequence: CASSFFGGYTGELFF. The DNA for the CDR3 is TGCGCCAGCAGCTTTTTTGGGGGTTACACCGGGGAGCTGTTTTTT.

The chain carries TRBV5-6 and TRBJ2-7; TRBD1 aligns across 7 bases. CDR1 is SGHDT, CDR2 YYEEEE, per germline. This CDR3 region has 14 residues. The V and J ends lost 6 bases and 3 bases, in that order; junction bases with no gene match: 9. CDR3 nucleotides: TGTGCCAGCACCACTCCGGGACAGCTCTACGAGCAGTACTTC. Protein product: CASTTPGQLYEQYF.

The sample holds a few counts of this clonotype. This chain connects TRBV20-1 to TRBJ2-3; 8 bases are a match to TRBD2. V was clipped by 2 bases and J by 2 bases; unmatched bases: 3. CDR1 DFQATT and CDR2 SNEGSKA come from the germline V gene (reference sequence). CDR3 size: 14 residues. The chain's CDR3 is CSARRGGPTDTQYF. The CDR3 DNA is TGCAGTGCTAGACGGGGGGGGCCCACAGATACGCAGTATTTT.

The J gene is TRBJ2-1, the V gene TRBV2; the D call may be TRBD1 or TRBD2 (6 bases each). Trimming cost V 7 bases and J 4 bases, with 17 bases left between them. CDR1 is SNHLY, CDR2 FYNNEI, per germline. CDR3 size: 15 residues. CDR3: CASITGRLGYNEQFF. CDR3 nucleotide sequence: TGTGCCAGCATTACAGGGAGGCTAGGTTACAATGAGCAGTTCTTC.

This clonotype was picked up one time. V usage is TRBV19 and J usage is TRBJ2-5; possibly TRBD2 for D (6 bases). CDR3 size: 13 residues. The germline V and J ends were trimmed by 7 bases and 4 bases, with 13 bases remaining between them. From germline, CDR1 is LNHDA and CDR2 SQIVND (reference sequence). CDR3 sequence: CASTGAGRETQYF. CDR3 coding DNA: TGTGCCAGTACAGGAGCGGGCCGAGAGACCCAGTACTTC.

The V and J genes are TRBV7-8 and TRBJ2-1; 9 bases match TRBD2. V gave up 5 bases and J gave up 4 bases; unmatched junction bases: 3. This CDR3 is 14 amino acids long. The germline gives CDR1 SGHVS, CDR2 FQNEAQ. CDR3 sequence: CASSEREAYNEQFF. CDR3 nucleotide sequence: TGTGCCAGCAGCGAGCGGGAGGCTTACAATGAGCAGTTCTTC.

The chain joins TRBV20-1 to TRBJ1-5, with 9 positions matching TRBD1. This CDR3 has 15 residues. Germline V gene lookup returns CDR1 DFQATT and CDR2 SNEGSKA (reference sequence). With 6 bases clipped from V and 4 bases from J, the junction kept 10 bases outside the gene matches. The CDR3 nucleotides are TGCAGTGCCCTGGACAGGGGACCCTTGAATCAGCCCCAGCATTTT. This codes for CSALDRGPLNQPQHF.

The rearrangement uses TRBV18 and TRBJ2-7, with TRBD1 matching over 9 bases. V was pared by 6 bases and J by 6 bases, with 15 bases of the junction left unmatched. The CDR3 covers 16 residues. CDR1 KGHSH and CDR2 LQKENI come from the germline V gene. This chain's CDR3 is CASSPSGQGLSGEQYF. DNA for the CDR3: TGTGCCAGCTCGCCCTCGGGACAGGGTCTTTCTGGCGAGCAGTACTTC.

This clonotype was counted a few times. This chain uses TRBV12-3 or TRBV12-4 with TRBJ1-5; TRBD1 might be the D (5 bases). V was pared by 6 bases and J by 9 bases, with 18 bases between. CDR3 size: 14 residues. The CDR3 DNA follows: TGTGCCAGCAGGATGGGCGTAGAGCAGGGGCCCCAGCATTTT. It is translated as CASRMGVEQGPQHF.